Here is one T cell receptor beta chain with its context. The entry originates in a study of blood T cell repertoires in COVID-19. Assay: immunoSEQ multiplex PCR; the TCRdb copy retains only in-frame clones and omits some. The sample has under 300,000 clones, 85% to 90% seen once. The clonotype comes from a woman in her thirties with COVID-19, enrolled during active disease. The sample taken for sequencing was peripheral blood.

CDR3 in amino acids: CASSLVLGLNTEAFF. As DNA, the CDR3 is TGTGCCAGCAGCTTAGTTCTGGGCCTGAACACTGAAGCTTTCTTT. The genes are TRBV7-9 and TRBJ1-1; no definite D call. CDR3 length: 15 residues. Germline-derived CDR1 and CDR2 are SEHNR and FQNEAQ (reference sequence). V gave up 1 base and J gave up 0 bases, with 9 bases separating them.